This TCR beta chain was recovered during a study of Tregs in tolerant kidney transplant recipients. Study-wide points: Few patients were studied, so findings need validation in larger groups. Expanding Tregs on activated donor B cells appeared to best identify donor-specific TCRbeta clones. Tolerant patients' donor-specific Tregs expanded beyond overall Tregs, suggesting antigen-driven growth.

This CDR3 comprises 15 residues. Trimming removed 5 bases at V and 6 bases at J, with 19 bases between. Germline assignment: CDR1 PRHDT and CDR2 FYEKMQ (reference sequence). Unstimulated Tregs (CD4+CD25+CD127-) and CD4+CD25- non-Tregs were sorted from PBMCs. Sequencing was performed with immunoSEQ multiplex PCR; in TCRdb, only in-frame clones are kept and a portion is missing. The sample carries 60,000 to 70,000 clones, around 90% recorded once. Worth noting for this clone: Its antigen is currently unknown.

The TCR originated in a human donor who received a combined kidney and bone marrow transplant. The sequencing used CD8+ T cells from blood, collected before the transplant. The J gene is TRBJ1-1, the V gene TRBV13; weak D call: TRBD1 (6 bases). The CDR3 DNA follows: TGTGCCAGCAGCCACACAGGGATGGCGAAGGCTGAAGCTTTCTTT. This translates into CASSHTGMAKAEAFF.